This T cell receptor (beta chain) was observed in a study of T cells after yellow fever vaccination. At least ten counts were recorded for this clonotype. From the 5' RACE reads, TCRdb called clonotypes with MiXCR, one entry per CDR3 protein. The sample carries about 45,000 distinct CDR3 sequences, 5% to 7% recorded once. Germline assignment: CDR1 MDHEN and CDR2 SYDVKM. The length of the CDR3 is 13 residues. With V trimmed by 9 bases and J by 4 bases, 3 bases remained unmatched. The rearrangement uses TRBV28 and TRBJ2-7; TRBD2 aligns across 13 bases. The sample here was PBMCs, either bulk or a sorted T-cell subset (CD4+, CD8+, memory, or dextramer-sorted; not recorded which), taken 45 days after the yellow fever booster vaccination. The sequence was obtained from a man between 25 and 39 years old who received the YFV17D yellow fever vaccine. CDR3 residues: CASGLAGVYEQYF. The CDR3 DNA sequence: TGTGCCAGTGGACTAGCGGGAGTGTACGAGCAGTACTTC.